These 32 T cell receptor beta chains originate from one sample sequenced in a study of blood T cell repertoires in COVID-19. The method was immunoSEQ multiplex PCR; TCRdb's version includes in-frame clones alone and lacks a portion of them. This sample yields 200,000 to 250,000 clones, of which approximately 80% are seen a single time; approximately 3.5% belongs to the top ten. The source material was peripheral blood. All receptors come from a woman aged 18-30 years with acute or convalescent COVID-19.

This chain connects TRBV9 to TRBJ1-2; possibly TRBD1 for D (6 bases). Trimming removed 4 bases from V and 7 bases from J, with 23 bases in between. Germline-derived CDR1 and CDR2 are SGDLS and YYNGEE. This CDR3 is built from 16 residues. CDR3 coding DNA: TGTGCCAGCAGCCCCGTACCGGGACATTTTGAACTTGGCTACACCTTC. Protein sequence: CASSPVPGHFELGYTF.

The CDR3 here is CASSPRDREQYF. The CDR3 DNA follows: TGTGCCAGCAGCCCTCGGGACAGGGAGCAGTACTTC. The chain joins TRBV7-9 to TRBJ2-7; 8 positions match TRBD1. Trimming cost V 5 bases and J 7 bases; bases outside gene matches: 4. The CDR3 sequence is 12 residues long. Germline V gives CDR1 SEHNR, CDR2 FQNEAQ (reference sequence).

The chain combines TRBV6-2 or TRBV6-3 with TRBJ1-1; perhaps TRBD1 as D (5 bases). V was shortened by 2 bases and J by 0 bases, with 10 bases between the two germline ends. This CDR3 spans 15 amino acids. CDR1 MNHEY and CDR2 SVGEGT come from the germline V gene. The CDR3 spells CASSYGGGMNTEAFF. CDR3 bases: TGTGCCAGCAGTTACGGGGGGGGGATGAACACTGAAGCTTTCTTT.

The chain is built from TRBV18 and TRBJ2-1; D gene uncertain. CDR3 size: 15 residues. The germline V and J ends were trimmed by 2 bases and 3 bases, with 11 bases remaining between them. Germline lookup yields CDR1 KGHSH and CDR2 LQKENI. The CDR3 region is CASSPIPGSYNEQFF. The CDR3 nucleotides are TGTGCCAGCTCACCAATCCCAGGAAGCTACAATGAGCAGTTCTTC.

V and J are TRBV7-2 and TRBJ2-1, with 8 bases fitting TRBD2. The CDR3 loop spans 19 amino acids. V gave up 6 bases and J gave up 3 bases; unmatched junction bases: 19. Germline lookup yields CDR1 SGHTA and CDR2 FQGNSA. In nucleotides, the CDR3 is TGTGCCAGCAGACCATATGTGGGCCGTAGTAGCGGGATCTACAATGAGCAGTTCTTC. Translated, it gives CASRPYVGRSSGIYNEQFF.

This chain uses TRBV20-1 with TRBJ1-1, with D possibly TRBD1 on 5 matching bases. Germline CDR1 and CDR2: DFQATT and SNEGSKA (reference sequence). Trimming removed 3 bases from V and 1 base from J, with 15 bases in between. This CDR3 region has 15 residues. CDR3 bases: TGCAGTGCTAGTTGGGGGGGATGGAGGAACACTGAAGCTTTCTTT. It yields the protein CSASWGGWRNTEAFF.

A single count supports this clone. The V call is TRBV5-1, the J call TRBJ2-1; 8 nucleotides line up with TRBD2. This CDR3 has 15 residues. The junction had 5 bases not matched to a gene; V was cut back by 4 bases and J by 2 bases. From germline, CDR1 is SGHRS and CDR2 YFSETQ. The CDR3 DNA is TGCGCCAGCAGCAATAGCGGGAACCCCTACAATGAGCAGTTCTTC. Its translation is CASSNSGNPYNEQFF.

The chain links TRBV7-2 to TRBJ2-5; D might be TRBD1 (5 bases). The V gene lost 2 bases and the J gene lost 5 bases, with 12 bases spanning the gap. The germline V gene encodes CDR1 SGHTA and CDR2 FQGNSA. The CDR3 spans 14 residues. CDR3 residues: CASSLQGNRETQYF. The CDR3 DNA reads TGTGCCAGCAGCTTACAGGGTAATCGGGAGACCCAGTACTTC. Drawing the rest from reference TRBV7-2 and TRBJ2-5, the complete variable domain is GAGVSQSPSNKVTEKGKDVELRCDPISGHTALYWYRQSLGQGLEFLIYFQGNSAPDKSGLPSDRFSAERTGGSVSTLTIQRTQQEDSAVYLCASSLQGNRETQYFGPGTRLLVL.

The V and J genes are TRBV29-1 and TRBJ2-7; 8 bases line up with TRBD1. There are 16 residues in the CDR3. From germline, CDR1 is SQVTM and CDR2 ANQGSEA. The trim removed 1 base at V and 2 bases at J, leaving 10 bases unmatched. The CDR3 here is CSVEGQGSGGPYEQYF. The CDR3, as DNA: TGCAGCGTTGAAGGACAGGGGTCAGGCGGCCCCTACGAGCAGTACTTC.

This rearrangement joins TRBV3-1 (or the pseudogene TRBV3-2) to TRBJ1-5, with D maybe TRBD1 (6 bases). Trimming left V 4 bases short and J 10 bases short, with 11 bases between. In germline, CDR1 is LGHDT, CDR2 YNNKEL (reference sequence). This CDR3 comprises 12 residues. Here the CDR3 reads CASSPRGQPQHF. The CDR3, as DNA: TGTGCCAGCAGCCCCAGGGGTCAACCCCAGCATTTT.

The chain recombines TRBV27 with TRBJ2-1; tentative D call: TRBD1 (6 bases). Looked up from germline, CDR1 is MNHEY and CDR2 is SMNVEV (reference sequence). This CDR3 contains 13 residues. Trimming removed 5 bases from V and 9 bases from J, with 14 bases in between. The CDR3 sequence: CASSGGHTSEQFF. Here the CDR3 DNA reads TGTGCCAGCAGTGGGGGACATACCTCTGAGCAGTTCTTC.

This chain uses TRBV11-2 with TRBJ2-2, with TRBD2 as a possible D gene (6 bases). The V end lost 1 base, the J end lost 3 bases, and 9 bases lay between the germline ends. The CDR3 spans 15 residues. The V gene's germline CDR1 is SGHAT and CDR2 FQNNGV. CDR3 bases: TGTGCCAGCAGCTTAGCGACTAGTCACACCGGGGAGCTGTTTTTT. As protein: CASSLATSHTGELFF.

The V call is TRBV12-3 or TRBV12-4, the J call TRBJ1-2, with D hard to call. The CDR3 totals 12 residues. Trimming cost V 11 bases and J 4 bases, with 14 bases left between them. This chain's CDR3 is CAALRGAYGYTF. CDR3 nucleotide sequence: TGTGCCGCCTTGCGGGGTGCCTATGGCTACACCTTC.

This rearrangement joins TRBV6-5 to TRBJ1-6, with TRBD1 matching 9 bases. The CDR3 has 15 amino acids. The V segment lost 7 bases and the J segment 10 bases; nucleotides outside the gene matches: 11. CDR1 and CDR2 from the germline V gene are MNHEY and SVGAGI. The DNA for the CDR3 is TGTGCCAGCATTCACAGGGGGCGTTTGGAATCACCCCTCCACTTT. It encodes CASIHRGRLESPLHF.

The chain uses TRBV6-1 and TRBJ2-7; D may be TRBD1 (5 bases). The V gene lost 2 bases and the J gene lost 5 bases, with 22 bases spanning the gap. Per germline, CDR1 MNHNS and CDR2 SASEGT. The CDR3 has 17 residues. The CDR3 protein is CASSEQGSNPHKHEQYF. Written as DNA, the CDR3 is TGTGCCAGCAGTGAACAGGGTTCCAATCCCCATAAGCACGAGCAGTACTTC.

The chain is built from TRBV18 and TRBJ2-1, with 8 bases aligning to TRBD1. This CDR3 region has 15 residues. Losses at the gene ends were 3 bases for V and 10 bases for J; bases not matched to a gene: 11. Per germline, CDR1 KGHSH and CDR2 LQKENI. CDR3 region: CASSPGQGAVQEQFF. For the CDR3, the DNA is TGTGCCAGCTCACCTGGGCAGGGGGCCGTGCAGGAGCAGTTCTTC.

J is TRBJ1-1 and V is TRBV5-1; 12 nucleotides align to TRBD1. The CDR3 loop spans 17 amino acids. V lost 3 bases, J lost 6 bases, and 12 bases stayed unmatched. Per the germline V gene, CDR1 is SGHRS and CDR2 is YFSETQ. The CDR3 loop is CASSSSSGTGGSSEAFF. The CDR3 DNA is TGCGCCAGCAGCTCCAGTTCCGGGACAGGGGGCAGTTCTGAAGCTTTCTTT.

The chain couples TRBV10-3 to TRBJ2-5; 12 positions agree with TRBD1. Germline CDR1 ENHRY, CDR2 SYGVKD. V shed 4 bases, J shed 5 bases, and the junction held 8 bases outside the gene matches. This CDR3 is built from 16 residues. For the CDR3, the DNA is TGTGCCATCAGTGGACCCCGGGACAGGGGGCCTGAGACCCAGTACTTC. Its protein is CAISGPRDRGPETQYF.

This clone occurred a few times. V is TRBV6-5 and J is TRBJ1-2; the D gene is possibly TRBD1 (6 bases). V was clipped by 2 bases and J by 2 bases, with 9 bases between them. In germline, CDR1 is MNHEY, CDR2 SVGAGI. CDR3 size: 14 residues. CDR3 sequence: CASSYQQGNYGYTF. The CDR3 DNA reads TGTGCCAGCAGTTACCAGCAGGGGAACTATGGCTACACCTTC.

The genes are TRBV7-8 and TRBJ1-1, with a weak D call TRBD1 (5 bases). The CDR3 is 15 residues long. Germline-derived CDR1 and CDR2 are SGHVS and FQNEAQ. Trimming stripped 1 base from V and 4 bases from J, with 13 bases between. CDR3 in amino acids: CASSLVAGTTTEAFF. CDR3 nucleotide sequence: TGTGCCAGCAGCTTAGTGGCAGGGACTACCACTGAAGCTTTCTTT.

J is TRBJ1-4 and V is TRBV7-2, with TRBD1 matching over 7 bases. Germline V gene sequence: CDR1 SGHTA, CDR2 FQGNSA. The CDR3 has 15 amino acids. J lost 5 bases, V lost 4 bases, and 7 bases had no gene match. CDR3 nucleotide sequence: TGTGCCAGCAGCTGGAGGGACAGTAGGAATGAAAAACTGTTTTTT. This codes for CASSWRDSRNEKLFF.

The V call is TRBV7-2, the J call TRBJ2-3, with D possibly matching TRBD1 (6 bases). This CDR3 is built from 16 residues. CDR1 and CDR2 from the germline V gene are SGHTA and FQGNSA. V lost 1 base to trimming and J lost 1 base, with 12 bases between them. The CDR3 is CASSLGGGLGTDTQYF. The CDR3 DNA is TGTGCCAGCAGCTTAGGTGGGGGCTTGGGCACAGATACGCAGTATTTT.

Written as DNA, the CDR3 is TGTGCCAGCAGACTAGCGGGAGCAGAGACCCAGTACTTC. Translated: CASRLAGAETQYF. The V call is TRBV27, the J call TRBJ2-5; 11 nucleotides align to TRBD2. This CDR3 has 13 amino acids. Germline assignment: CDR1 MNHEY and CDR2 SMNVEV (reference sequence). Germline trimming cut 6 bases from V and 4 bases from J; bases unmatched to any gene: 1.

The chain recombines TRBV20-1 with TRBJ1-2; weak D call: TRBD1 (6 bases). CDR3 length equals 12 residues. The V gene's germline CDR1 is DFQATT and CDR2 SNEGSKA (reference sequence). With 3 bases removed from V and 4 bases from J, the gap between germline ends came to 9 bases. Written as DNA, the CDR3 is TGCAGTGCTAGTAGGGGGATCTATGGCTACACCTTC. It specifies CSASRGIYGYTF.

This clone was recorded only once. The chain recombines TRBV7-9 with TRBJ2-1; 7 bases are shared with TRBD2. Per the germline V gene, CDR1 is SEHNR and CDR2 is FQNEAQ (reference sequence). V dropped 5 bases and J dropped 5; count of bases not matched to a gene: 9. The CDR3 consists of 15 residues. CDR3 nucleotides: TGTGCCAGCAGCCCGCCGGGGGAGGGTCACAATGAGCAGTTCTTC. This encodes CASSPPGEGHNEQFF.

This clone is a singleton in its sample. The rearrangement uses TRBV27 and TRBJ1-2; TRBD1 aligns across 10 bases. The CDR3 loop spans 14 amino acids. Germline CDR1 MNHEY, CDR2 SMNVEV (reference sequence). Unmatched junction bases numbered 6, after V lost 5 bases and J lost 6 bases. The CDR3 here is CASSHRQGANGYTF. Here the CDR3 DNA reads TGTGCCAGCAGTCATCGACAGGGGGCGAATGGCTACACCTTC.

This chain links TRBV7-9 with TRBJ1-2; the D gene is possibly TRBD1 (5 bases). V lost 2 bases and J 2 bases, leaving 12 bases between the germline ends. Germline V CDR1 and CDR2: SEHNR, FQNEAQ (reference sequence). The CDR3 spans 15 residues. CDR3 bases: TGTGCCAGCAGCTTACAGGGAGGGCAGAACTATGGCTACACCTTC. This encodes CASSLQGGQNYGYTF.

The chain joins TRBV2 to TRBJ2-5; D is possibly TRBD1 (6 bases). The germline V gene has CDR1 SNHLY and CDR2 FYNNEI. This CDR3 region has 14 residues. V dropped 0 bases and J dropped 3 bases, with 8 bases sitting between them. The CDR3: CASSEAGTKETQYF. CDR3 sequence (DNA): TGTGCCAGCAGTGAAGCCGGGACAAAAGAGACCCAGTACTTC. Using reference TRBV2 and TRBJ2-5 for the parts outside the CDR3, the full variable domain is EPEVTQTPSHQVTQMGQEVILRCVPISNHLYFYWYRQILGQKVEFLVSFYNNEISEKSEIFDDQFSVERPDGSNFTLKIRSTKLEDSAMYFCASSEAGTKETQYFGPGTRLLVL.

DNA of the CDR3: TGTGCCGGGAGGACACTTAGCAATCAGCCCCAGCATTTT. This translates into CAGRTLSNQPQHF. The chain carries TRBV21-1 and TRBJ1-5. TRBV21-1 is labeled a pseudogene. The CDR3 spans 13 residues.

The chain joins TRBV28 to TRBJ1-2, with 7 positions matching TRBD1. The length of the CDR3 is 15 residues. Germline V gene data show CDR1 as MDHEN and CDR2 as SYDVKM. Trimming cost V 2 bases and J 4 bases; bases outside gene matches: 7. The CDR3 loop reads CASSLMTGTIYGYTF. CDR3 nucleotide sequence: TGTGCCAGCAGTTTAATGACAGGGACCATCTATGGCTACACCTTC.

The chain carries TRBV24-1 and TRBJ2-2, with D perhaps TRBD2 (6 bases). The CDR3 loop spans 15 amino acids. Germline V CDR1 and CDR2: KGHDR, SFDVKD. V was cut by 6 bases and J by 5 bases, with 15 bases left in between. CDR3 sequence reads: CATSPPGGATGELFF. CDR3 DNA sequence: TGTGCCACCAGTCCGCCCGGAGGGGCTACCGGGGAGCTGTTTTTT.

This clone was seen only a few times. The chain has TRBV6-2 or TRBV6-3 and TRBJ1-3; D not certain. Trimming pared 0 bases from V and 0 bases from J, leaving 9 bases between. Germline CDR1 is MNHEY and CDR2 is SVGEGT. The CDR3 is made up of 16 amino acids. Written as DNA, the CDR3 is TGTGCCAGCAGTTACTCCACGTGGAGCTCTGGAAACACCATATATTTT. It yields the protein CASSYSTWSSGNTIYF.